This TCR beta chain was sequenced for a study of regulatory T cells in long-lasting Graves disease. Trimming took off 6 bases at V and 2 bases at J, with 19 bases between the two ends. The CDR3 has 17 residues. Germline CDR1 LGHDT, CDR2 YNNKEL (reference sequence). This clonotype occurred many times. Library construction for TCR beta used iRepertoire HTBI primers and Arm-PCR of CDR3 regions. TCRdb reanalysed the multiplex PCR reads using MiXCR and keeps one entry per CDR3 protein. This sample carries approximately 300,000 distinct CDR3 sequences, about a sixth of them seen once, and the ten largest clones take 35% to 45%. Time point in this sample: newly diagnosed GD, antithyroid drugs for less than 3 months. PBMC-extracted RNA yielded the TCR library.

Material: peripheral blood mononuclear cells (PBMCs), obtained at new diagnosis, from a patient treated with antithyroid drugs. This TCR came from a female donor with Graves disease. The rearrangement links TRBV3-1 to TRBJ2-2, with a weak D call TRBD2 (7 bases). CDR3 protein: CASSRGGLAANTGELFF. CDR3 bases: TGTGCCAGCAGTCGTGGGGGGCTAGCGGCTAACACCGGGGAGCTGTTTTTT.